The count of the clone carrying this T cell receptor (beta chain) is one. Its antigen is not known. The entry originates in a study of cytomegalovirus exposure and HLA in healthy donors. Study-level findings and limits: In a later analysis, TCR beta V- and J-gene trimming showed a link to a missense DCLRE1C variant. Later analysis found that TCR beta chains associated with HLA were more clonally expanded than other, equally common chains. For most TCR beta V segments, an earlier analysis put the productive rate at about 87% or about 30% of the time.

13 Jbeta primers and 60 Vbeta primers were used for the PCR. The method was immunoSEQ multiplex PCR; TCRdb's version includes in-frame clones alone and lacks a portion of them. The sample carries 100,000 to 150,000 clones, around 84% recorded once. The CDR3 covers 14 residues. Germline V lookup: CDR1 SNHLY, CDR2 FYNNEI. J gave up 6 bases and V 7 bases, and 9 bases lay outside the gene matches. The sequence derives from a man in his fifties or sixties in good health and CMV-seronegative. The specimen sequenced was PBMCs. V usage is TRBV2 and J usage is TRBJ1-5, with 7 nucleotides matching TRBD1. The CDR3 region has the DNA TGTGCCAGCACTACAGGGGCGGGGGGTCAGCCCCAGCATTTT. It yields the protein CASTTGAGGQPQHF.